This is a list of T cell receptor beta chains from one sample in a study of blood T cells in healthy people across ages. Each CDR3 protein gets one entry after TCRdb re-called the 5' RACE reads with MiXCR. Of roughly 730,000 distinct CDR3 sequences in the sample, about 56% were seen once. What was sequenced was blood. All receptors derive from a man between 40 and 49 years old in good health. The CDR3 runs from the conserved cysteine through the conserved F or W. D genes are given only for firm matches. The size entry is marked missing in some rows and otherwise reads once, few, many or a size class.

j_call clone_size d_call v_call cdr3_nt cdr3_aa
TRBJ2-1 - - TRBV7-3 TGTGCCAGCGGCCTTAGGGGCAATGAGCAGTTCTTC CASGLRGNEQFF
TRBJ1-2 - TRBD1 TRBV6-5 TGTGCCAGCAGTTACCATAAGGACAGGGGGACTCACGCGTACACCTTC CASSYHKDRGTHAYTF
TRBJ2-1 - - TRBV29-1 TGCAGCGTTGGGGGGTTCCTTATGAATGAGCAGTTCTTC CSVGGFLMNEQFF
TRBJ2-5 - TRBD2 TRBV28 TGTGCCAGCAGCAGGGCCAGCGGGGGGGCCCAAGAGACCCAGTACTTC CASSRASGGAQETQYF
TRBJ1-2 - - TRBV3-1 TGTGCCAGCAGCCGGACAGTCAGTAACTATGGCTACACCTTC CASSRTVSNYGYTF
TRBJ2-5 - - TRBV20-1 TGCAGTGCGTTTCAGGGTAGGGGAGAGCAGTACTTC CSAFQGRGEQYF
TRBJ2-7 many TRBD2 TRBV7-2 TGTGCCAGCAGCACCCCAGGACTAGCGGGAGGAAATGAGCAGTACTTC CASSTPGLAGGNEQYF
TRBJ2-5 - - TRBV7-2 TGTGCCAGCAGCTTAGCTGCTAGCTCAGAGACCCAGTACTTC CASSLAASSETQYF
TRBJ2-7 - TRBD2 TRBV9 TGTGCCAGCACCTGGGGCGGGAGTGGGTACGAGCAGTACTTC CASTWGGSGYEQYF
TRBJ2-5 - TRBD1 TRBV7-9 TGTGCCAGCAGCCCCGCAGGGGGCTATGAAGAGACCCAGTACTTC CASSPAGGYEETQYF
TRBJ2-6 - - TRBV29-1 TGCAGCGTAGATCCAGGGTCTGGGGCCAACGTCCTGACTTTC CSVDPGSGANVLTF
TRBJ2-7 - - TRBV28 TGTGCCAGCAGTCTAGGACTTACCAACTCCTACGAGCAGTACTTC CASSLGLTNSYEQYF
TRBJ2-1 - - TRBV6-8 TGTGCCAGCAGTTACTATCTTTATGAGCAGTTCTTC CASSYYLYEQFF
TRBJ1-5 - TRBD1 TRBV20-1 TGCAGTGCTAAGCCGGGACAGATCAATCAGCCCCAGCATTTT CSAKPGQINQPQHF
TRBJ2-1 few - TRBV29-1 TGCAGCGTTCATCCGGTCTCGAGTGGTGGAAATGAGCAGTTCTTC CSVHPVSSGGNEQFF
TRBJ2-1 - TRBD1 TRBV6-1 TGTGCCAGCAGTGGGGGGAGACAGGGTTTCCATGAGCAGTTCTTC CASSGGRQGFHEQFF
TRBJ1-2 few - TRBV29-1 TGCAGCGTTGAATGGGCCCCTACCCCCTATGGCTACACCTTC CSVEWAPTPYGYTF
TRBJ2-1 - - TRBV7-2 TGTGCCAGCAGCTTAGAATATGGAGCGAGCTCCTACAATGAGCAGTTCTTC CASSLEYGASSYNEQFF
TRBJ2-7 - TRBD1 TRBV6-6 TGTGCCAGCAGTTACATTACAGGGGGGAGCTACGAGCAGTACTTC CASSYITGGSYEQYF
TRBJ2-1 - - TRBV7-9 TGTGCCAGCAGCTTAGGAATGGGGCGTTCCAATGAGCAGTTCTTC CASSLGMGRSNEQFF
TRBJ2-4 - - TRBV5-6 TGTGCCAGCAGCCGCGGGGTAGCCAAAAACATTCAGTACTTC CASSRGVAKNIQYF
TRBJ1-2 - TRBD1 TRBV2 TGTGCCAGCAGTGAGATACAGGGGGCGAATGGCTACACCTTC CASSEIQGANGYTF
TRBJ2-4 - - TRBV20-1 TGCAGTGCTAGTGGGGCGGCCAGTGCCAAAAACATTCAGTACTTC CSASGAASAKNIQYF
TRBJ1-1 - TRBD1 TRBV6-6 TGTGCCAGCAGTCCGGGACAGGGAGCTTTCTTT CASSPGQGAFF
TRBJ1-1 once - TRBV20-1 TGCAGTGCTAGAGATTTAGGGGGGACCCTGAACACTGAAGCTTTCTTT CSARDLGGTLNTEAFF
TRBJ1-2 - - TRBV7-9 TGTGCCAGCAGCTTACAGGCGGCGGGCTACACCTTC CASSLQAAGYTF
TRBJ1-1 - TRBD1 TRBV7-2 TGTGCCAGCAGCTTCGGGACAGGGGTCACTGAAGCTTTCTTT CASSFGTGVTEAFF
TRBJ2-3 - - TRBV6-2/TRBV6-3 TGTGCCAGCAGCCCCGGGGTCGGGGCTATTTGGACAGATACGCAGTATTTT CASSPGVGAIWTDTQYF
TRBJ2-3 - TRBD2 TRBV5-6 TGTGCCAGCAGCCGTCGAGCGGGAGGAGGCCCAGATACGCAGTATTTT CASSRRAGGGPDTQYF
TRBJ2-3 - - TRBV9 TGTGCCAGCAGCCCCCCCGACTGGCCCCACACAGATACGCAGTATTTT CASSPPDWPHTDTQYF
TRBJ2-3 few - TRBV6-5 TGTGCCAGCAGTTACCCACACACAGATACGCAGTATTTT CASSYPHTDTQYF
TRBJ2-4 - - TRBV19 TGTGCCAGTACTCCAATTCACCATGGAAACATTCAGTACTTC CASTPIHHGNIQYF
TRBJ2-5 - - TRBV28 TGTGCCAGCAGTTTTTGGCCAGGCGAGACCCAGTACTTC CASSFWPGETQYF
TRBJ2-7 - TRBD2 TRBV12-3/TRBV12-4 TGTGCCAGCAGTTTCTCAATGGGCGGGAGCATCTCCTACGAGCAGTACTTC CASSFSMGGSISYEQYF
TRBJ2-6 few TRBD1 TRBV6-2/TRBV6-3 TGTGCCAGCAGTTACTTAGGGACAGGGATAGGCTGGGCCAACGTCCTGACTTTC CASSYLGTGIGWANVLTF
TRBJ2-3 - TRBD2 TRBV28 TGTGCCAGCAGTTTAATAGGACTAGCGACGGCGGGGAGCACAGATACGCAGTATTTT CASSLIGLATAGSTDTQYF
TRBJ2-5 - - TRBV2 TGTGCCAGCAGCGACAAGCCAGAGACCCAGTACTTC CASSDKPETQYF
TRBJ2-3 - - TRBV10-2 TGCGCCAGCAGGGGGGACCTAAACTGGAGGGATACGCAGTATTTT CASRGDLNWRDTQYF
TRBJ1-2 once - TRBV7-2 TGTGCCAGCAGCCCGAGTGTTTCAGGGGCGCATCTCTACACCTTC CASSPSVSGAHLYTF
TRBJ1-2 - - TRBV29-1 TGCAGCGTTGAAGAGCCGAATCGGGCCGCAGGGCTTTATGGCTACACCTTC CSVEEPNRAAGLYGYTF
TRBJ2-5 - TRBD2 TRBV6-6 TGTGCCAGCAGTTCTAGCGGGGTCAGCAATGAGCAGTACTTC CASSSSGVSNEQYF
TRBJ2-2 - - TRBV6-4 TGTGCCAGCAGTGAGAGAAGGGATAACACCGGGGAGCTGTTTTTT CASSERRDNTGELFF
TRBJ2-1 - TRBD2 TRBV3-1 TGTGCCAGCAGCCATAGCGGGGGGGCGGGAAATGAGCAGTTCTTC CASSHSGGAGNEQFF
TRBJ1-2 - - TRBV5-1 TGCGCCAGCAGCCCCGTCGGGGGTCATGGCTACACCTTC CASSPVGGHGYTF
TRBJ1-1 - - TRBV29-1 TGCAGCCCGGGACCCAACACTGAAGCTTTCTTT CSPGPNTEAFF
TRBJ1-6 - - TRBV7-2 TGTGCCAGCAGCTTCACAGGTCATAATTCACCCCTCCACTTT CASSFTGHNSPLHF
TRBJ1-2 - - TRBV7-2 TGTGCCAGCGGCCCCGAGCCAACCATCTATGGCTACACCTTC CASGPEPTIYGYTF
TRBJ1-6 - TRBD1 TRBV7-3 TGTGCCAGCAGTTTAACCTCCCGGACAGGAAGGAATTCACCCCTCCACTTT CASSLTSRTGRNSPLHF
TRBJ2-7 once TRBD2 TRBV10-2 TGCGCCAGTCGGACTAGCTACTACGAGCAGTACTTC CASRTSYYEQYF
TRBJ2-5 - TRBD1 TRBV9 TGTGCCAGCAACCTCCACCCGGACAGGGGGCTAAGGACCCAGTACTTC CASNLHPDRGLRTQYF
TRBJ2-5 - - TRBV6-6 TGTGCCAGCAGTCGACCAGACGATGGGGATGAGCAGTACTTC CASSRPDDGDEQYF
TRBJ1-4 - - TRBV10-3 TGTGCCATCAGTGAACAGCTTAATGAAAAACTGTTTTTT CAISEQLNEKLFF
TRBJ1-4 - - TRBV14 TGTGCCAGCAGCCCTTCGGACAGTAATGAAAAACTGTTTTTT CASSPSDSNEKLFF
TRBJ2-3 - TRBD1 TRBV20-1 TGCAGTGCTATAGAGGTCGGGACAGGGGGCGCGGATACGCAGTATTTT CSAIEVGTGGADTQYF